This TCR beta chain came from a study of T cell responses to AZD1222 COVID-19 vaccine. Turning to the study itself: The study pooled second doses at about 4 or about 12 weeks.

Produced via immunoSEQ multiplex PCR; TCRdb's table is partial and in-frame only. This table holds 140,000 or so clones, roughly 92% found once. Note on this clone: The antigen is not known.

Between the trimmed V and J ends, which lost 7 bases and 3 bases, there was a span of 16 bases. CDR1 is LNHDA and CDR2 is SQIVND in the germline V gene (reference sequence). This CDR3 contains 16 residues. General observations from the study: With two AZD1222 doses given, Spike-specific TCR breadth and depth both rose. It should be noted that donors were predominantly white British and more often female, and clonal diversity was possibly underestimated. Across spike, vaccine-associated CD4 TCRs were found, dominant at 160-218 and 743-854.

Material: peripheral blood, obtained on day 0 of AZD1222 vaccination. This receptor was obtained from an adult in good health. The V call is TRBV19, the J call TRBJ1-6; maybe TRBD1 (5 bases). The CDR3 region has the DNA TGTGCCAGTAAGGAATCCGACAGACTCTATAATTCACCCCTCCACTTT. It translates to CASKESDRLYNSPLHF.